Following are 25 T cell receptor beta chains from one sample sequenced in a study of immune heterogeneity within non-small cell lung tumors. The template consisted of bulk tumor genomic DNA, with roughly 0.55 ug used per sample. Primary tumors were biopsied several times each, far apart, intraoperatively. Curative operations were performed on patients who had untreated, newly diagnosed non-small cell lung cancer. In a multiplex PCR, 32 V and 13 J primers amplified TCR beta CDR3. MiXCR, run by TCRdb on the multiplex PCR reads, gives a single entry per CDR3 protein. The table shows 2,600 or so distinct CDR3 sequences, with 25% to 30% occurring only once. Sequenced sample: lung tumor tissue. The receptors originated from a man in his sixties with non-small cell lung cancer.

This clonotype is classed as medium-sized. CDR3 sequence: CASSPRGQSLRETQYF. CDR3 nucleotide sequence: TGTGCCAGCAGCCCTCGGGGGCAGTCATTGAGGGAGACCCAGTACTTC. The V gene is TRBV6-1, the J gene TRBJ2-5; the D call may be TRBD1 or TRBD2 (6 bases each). The CDR3 sequence is 16 residues long. Germline V CDR1 and CDR2: MNHNS, SASEGT. The ends were cut back, 6 bases at V and 5 bases at J, with 22 bases in the middle.

A word on this clonotype: A much more abundant neighbour one base away suggests this may be a read error. The gene calls are TRBV6-1 and TRBJ2-2; 10 bases fit TRBD2. The CDR3 spans 15 residues. J was trimmed by 9 bases and V by 5 bases; bases with no gene match: 9. Germline V lookup: CDR1 MNHNS, CDR2 SASEGT. This CDR3 reads CASSLAGVGTWELFF. The CDR3 DNA reads as TGTGCCAGCAGTCTAGCGGGAGTTGGAACCTGGGAGCTGTTTTTT.

Judged by abundance, this clonotype is medium-sized. The rearrangement joins TRBV11-3 to TRBJ2-3; 9 nucleotides align to TRBD2. From germline, CDR1 is SGHNT and CDR2 YENEEA. After removal of 2 bases from V and 2 bases from J, the junction contained 8 bases not matched to a gene. The CDR3 length is 17 residues. As DNA, the CDR3 is TGTGCCAGCAGCTTATCCATAGCGGGAGTGGCCACAGATACGCAGTATTTT. Residues: CASSLSIAGVATDTQYF.

By sample fraction, this clonotype is medium-sized. This chain uses TRBV4-1 with TRBJ2-3; D is unclear. V was clipped by 4 bases and J by 3 bases, with 17 bases between them. The germline gives CDR1 MGHRA, CDR2 YSYEKL. The CDR3 is made up of 16 amino acids. As DNA, the CDR3 is TGCGCCAGCAGCCCGGGTGTAGCACCCCAGACAGATACGCAGTATTTT. This sequence encodes CASSPGVAPQTDTQYF.

Judged by abundance, this clonotype is medium-sized. The chain is built from TRBV3-1 and TRBJ1-1; TRBD1 aligns across 9 bases. CDR3 size: 13 residues. Looked up from germline, CDR1 is LGHDT and CDR2 is YNNKEL (reference sequence). Trimming at V came to 4 bases and at J to 9 bases, leaving 6 bases not matched to a gene. DNA of the CDR3: TGTGCCAGCAGCCCACGGACAGGGGAAAAAGCTTTCTTT. Translation gives CASSPRTGEKAFF.

The rearrangement joins TRBV4-1 to TRBJ2-7; TRBD2 aligns across 11 bases. Looked up from germline, CDR1 is MGHRA and CDR2 is YSYEKL. This CDR3 is built from 18 residues. V was pared by 0 bases and J by 5 bases, with 12 bases of the junction left unmatched. The CDR3 loop is CASSQDSTELAGVHEQYF. The CDR3 DNA reads as TGCGCCAGCAGCCAAGATTCTACCGAACTAGCGGGAGTCCACGAGCAGTACTTC.

This clonotype is judged medium-sized (0.01 to 0.1%). The V gene is TRBV5-5, the J gene TRBJ1-2; D is unresolved. The germline gives CDR1 SGHKS, CDR2 YYEKEE (reference sequence). This CDR3 spans 13 amino acids. V was clipped by 3 bases and J by 1 base, with 7 bases between them. CDR3 sequence: CASSSVNNYGYTF. CDR3 coding DNA: TGTGCCAGCAGCTCTGTAAATAACTATGGCTACACCTTC.

Concerning this clonotype: One base away lies a much larger clone, so this may be a sequencing read error. The chain has TRBV10-3 and TRBJ1-6; a weak D match, TRBD1 (6 bases). The CDR3 is made up of 20 amino acids. Germline assignment: CDR1 ENHRY and CDR2 SYGVKD. V was shortened by 3 bases and J by 5 bases, with 26 bases between the two germline ends. The CDR3 DNA follows: TGTGCCATCAGTGATGTGGCAGGGGTTTACGCTCCCCCTGATAATTCACCCCTCCACTTT. It encodes CAISDVAGVYAPPDNSPLHF.

This clonotype has just a few counts. V is TRBV20-1 and J is TRBJ2-3; TRBD2 agrees at 7 bases. The V gene end was trimmed by 6 bases and the J gene end by 1 base; junction bases not matched to a gene: 25. The CDR3 runs 20 residues. CDR1 and CDR2 from the germline V gene are DFQATT and SNEGSKA (reference sequence). The CDR3 loop reads CSAGGGGGWVAGEGTDTQYF. CDR3 nucleotide sequence: TGCAGTGCCGGGGGTGGTGGGGGATGGGTGGCGGGAGAAGGCACAGATACGCAGTATTTT.

The chain employs TRBV6-4 and TRBJ2-3; 7 nucleotides align to TRBD1. Germline trimming cut 3 bases from V and 1 base from J; bases unmatched to any gene: 7. Germline CDR1 reads MRHNA; CDR2 reads SNTAGT. The CDR3 extends over 16 amino acids. The CDR3 is CASSESGGSGTDTQYF. The CDR3 DNA follows: TGTGCCAGCAGTGAATCAGGGGGTAGCGGCACAGATACGCAGTATTTT.

The chain carries TRBV28 and TRBJ2-6; D is unclear. The CDR3 has 14 residues. Germline-derived CDR1 and CDR2 are MDHEN and SYDVKM. Deletions cut 3 bases from V and 3 bases from J, with 6 bases between. The CDR3 protein is CASSLSVGANVLTF. The CDR3 nucleotides are TGTGCCAGCAGTTTGAGTGTTGGGGCCAACGTCCTGACTTTC.

By share, this clonotype ranks as large (0.1 to 1%). This rearrangement joins TRBV19 to TRBJ2-3, with 8 nucleotides matching TRBD2. V was pared by 5 bases and J by 8 bases, with 18 bases of the junction left unmatched. The CDR3 is 17 amino acids. Germline CDR1 is LNHDA and CDR2 is SQIVND (reference sequence). CDR3 sequence (DNA): TGTGCCAGTAGTTTCTCCGGGACTAGTGCCTTAGTTGGTACGCAGTATTTT. Translation: CASSFSGTSALVGTQYF.

Concerning this clonotype itself: A read error may explain this, as a much larger clone is one base away. This chain links TRBV20-1 with TRBJ1-6, with a possible D match to TRBD1 (6 bases). Germline CDR1 reads DFQATT; CDR2 reads SNEGSKA (reference sequence). V was clipped by 7 bases and J by 8 bases, with 15 bases between them. The CDR3 loop spans 13 amino acids. The CDR3 DNA is TGCAGTGAAAACATGGCAGGGGATTCACCCCTCCACTTT. Amino acids: CSENMAGDSPLHF.

With regard to this clonotype: This may come from a read error, since a much larger clone is one base off. The J gene is TRBJ1-6, the V gene TRBV20-1; D unresolved. This CDR3 spans 12 amino acids. The germline V gene encodes CDR1 DFQATT and CDR2 SNEGSKA (reference sequence). The CDR3 reads CSATEAYSPLLF. CDR3 sequence (DNA): TGCAGTGCTACTGAGGCGTATTCACCCCTCCTCTTT.

As concerns this clonotype: Since a much larger clone is just one base distant, this may be a read error. This chain uses TRBV6-7 with TRBJ2-5; D possibly corresponds to TRBD1 (5 bases). TRBV6-7 is labeled an ORF, and its function is uncertain. The CDR3 runs to 14 residues. DNA of the CDR3: TGTGCCGCAACCCCGCTATCAGGGCGAGAGCCCCAGTACTTC. This codes for CAATPLSGREPQYF.

By sample fraction, this clonotype is medium-sized. V is TRBV2 and J is TRBJ1-5; D call uncertain. The germline V gene encodes CDR1 SNHLY and CDR2 FYNNEI. The CDR3 totals 19 residues. The V end lost 0 bases, the J end lost 4 bases, and 22 bases lay between the germline ends. For the CDR3, the DNA is TGTGCCAGCAGTGAAGCGACGGGGTACCAGATCCAACTTAATCAGCCCCAGCATTTT. Its protein is CASSEATGYQIQLNQPQHF.

By share, this clonotype ranks as medium-sized. This sequence joins TRBV6-1 and TRBJ2-7, with D unresolved. The V and J ends lost 7 bases and 6 bases respectively, with 19 bases between them. Germline V CDR1 and CDR2: MNHNS, SASEGT. The CDR3 totals 14 residues. CDR3 in DNA: TGTGCCAGCATACCCCCAGGCCCCTTGGCCGAGCAGTACTTC. Translated: CASIPPGPLAEQYF.

As concerns this clonotype: This clone may be a read error of a much larger clone one base away. V gene TRBV7-2 combines with J gene TRBJ1-2; D not resolved. The ends were cut back, 5 bases at V and 7 bases at J, with 17 bases in the middle. The CDR3 is made up of 14 amino acids. The germline CDR1 and CDR2 sequences are SGHTA and FQGNSA. The DNA for the CDR3 is TGTGCCAGCAGCCCCAGAGCATTGAGCTGTGGCTACACCTTC. Translation: CASSPRALSCGYTF.

With regard to this clonotype: A read error may explain this, as a much larger clone is one base away. The rearrangement uses TRBV7-9 and TRBJ1-2, with D possibly being TRBD1 (5 bases). The germline V and J ends were trimmed by 3 bases and 10 bases, with 18 bases remaining between them. The germline gives CDR1 SEHNR, CDR2 FQNEAQ (reference sequence). The length of the CDR3 is 14 residues. For the CDR3, the DNA is TGTGCCAGCAGCTTGCGGGGCGTCGAGGGTGTCTACACCTTC. It codes for CASSLRGVEGVYTF.

In its sample, this clonotype is large (0.1 to 1%). This chain links TRBV6-1 with TRBJ2-3, with 14 bases identical to TRBD2. V lost 6 bases to trimming and J lost 2 bases; unmatched junction nucleotides: 1. The CDR3 loop spans 15 amino acids. Germline CDR1 reads MNHNS; CDR2 reads SASEGT. This CDR3 reads CASRGLAGVTDTQYF. As DNA, the CDR3 is TGTGCCAGCAGGGGACTAGCGGGAGTCACAGATACGCAGTATTTT.

Turning to this clonotype: A clone one base away is much larger, so this may be a read error. V gene TRBV9 combines with J gene TRBJ2-4; a possible D gene is TRBD2 (6 bases). Germline V lookup: CDR1 SGDLS, CDR2 YYNGEE. CDR3 length: 13 residues. V lost 8 bases and J lost 5, with 14 bases in between. CDR3 sequence (DNA): TGTGCCAGGAGCCGGGGCGGGGAAAACATTCAGTACTTC. Encoded protein: CARSRGGENIQYF.

For this clonotype: Given a much more abundant clone one base away, this may be a read error. V is TRBV19 and J is TRBJ2-3; D is ambiguous. V shed 0 bases and J shed 0 bases, with 13 bases lying between them. The germline gives CDR1 LNHDA, CDR2 SQIVND (reference sequence). The CDR3 spans 17 residues. CDR3 in amino acids: CASSIDRIAESTDTQYF. In DNA, the CDR3 is TGTGCCAGTAGTATAGATCGCATAGCAGAAAGCACAGATACGCAGTATTTT.

The table lists this clonotype with a few counts. Mismatch with germline at one junction end may stem from a read error. The CDR3, as DNA: TGTGCCAGCACCCCATCCCCGGGGGCTGGCACCGTGGAGCTGTTTTTT. As protein: CASTPSPGAGTVELFF. The chain combines TRBV6-1 with TRBJ2-2; D may be TRBD1 or TRBD2 (6 bases each). The CDR3 totals 16 residues. Germline assignment: CDR1 MNHNS and CDR2 SASEGT.

Within the sample, this clonotype is medium-sized. V and J are TRBV12-3 or TRBV12-4 and TRBJ1-6; D call uncertain. The V end lost 3 bases, the J end lost 8 bases, and 14 bases lay between the germline ends. The CDR3 consists of 15 residues. This CDR3 reads CASSLRSQPYSPLHF. CDR3 coding DNA: TGTGCCAGCAGTTTGCGCAGTCAGCCTTATTCACCCCTCCACTTT.

In this sample, this clonotype is medium-sized. The chain carries TRBV6-1 and TRBJ2-3, with a weak D call TRBD1 (6 bases). The ends were cut back, 6 bases at V and 5 bases at J, with 9 bases in the middle. Germline V gene sequence: CDR1 MNHNS, CDR2 SASEGT. The CDR3 has 12 residues. The CDR3 is CASSKQGDTQYF. In DNA, the CDR3 is TGTGCCAGCAGCAAACAGGGAGATACGCAGTATTTT.